This TCR beta chain derives from a study of spatial heterogeneity in lung cancer. As for time point: blood at routine non-recurrence follow-up after resection. TCRdb reprocessed the 5' RACE reads via MiXCR and lists one record per CDR3 protein. The sample shows around 20,000 distinct CDR3 sequences, over 9% of them seen only once. Ten or more counts support this clonotype. Per the germline V gene, CDR1 is SEHNR and CDR2 is FQNEAQ (reference sequence). V was clipped by 1 base and J by 7 bases; unmatched bases: 5. CDR3 length: 16 amino acids. The source material was PBMCs, sampled at follow-up. The chain uses TRBV7-9 and TRBJ2-1; TRBD2 agrees at 12 bases. The receptor was derived from a male donor with early-stage non-small cell lung cancer. The CDR3: CASSLGVGTSGNEQFF. In nucleotides, the CDR3 is TGTGCCAGCAGCTTAGGGGTAGGGACTAGCGGGAATGAGCAGTTCTTC.